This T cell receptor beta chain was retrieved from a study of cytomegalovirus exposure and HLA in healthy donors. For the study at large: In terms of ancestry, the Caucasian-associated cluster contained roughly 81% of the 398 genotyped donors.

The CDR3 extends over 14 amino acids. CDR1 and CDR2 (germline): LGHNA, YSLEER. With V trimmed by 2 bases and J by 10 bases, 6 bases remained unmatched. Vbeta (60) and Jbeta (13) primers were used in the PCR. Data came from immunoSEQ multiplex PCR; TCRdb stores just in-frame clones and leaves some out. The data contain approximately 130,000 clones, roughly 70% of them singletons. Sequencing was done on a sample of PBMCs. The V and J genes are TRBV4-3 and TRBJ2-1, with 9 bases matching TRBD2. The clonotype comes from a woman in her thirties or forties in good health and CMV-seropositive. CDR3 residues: CASSQIAGDDEQFF. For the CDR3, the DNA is TGCGCCAGCAGCCAAATAGCGGGGGATGACGAGCAGTTCTTC.